The sequence of this T cell receptor (beta chain) was determined in a study of shared clonotypes between healthy human individuals (dated by TCRdb to the early 2020s). Study-level background: A couple of women and a few men aged 18 to 49 years were included in the cohort. Per donor, three plates each were used for CD4 naive and CD4 memory, two for CD8 naive, and one for CD8 memory. To estimate repertoire size and how much clonotypes are shared between individuals, the study performed deep sequencing of blood TCR repertoires from roughly five healthy adults. To increase sequencing depth and limit assay-specific biases, different laboratories used diverse techniques to prepare libraries and sequence TCR repertoires. Each donor's leukapheresis produced roughly between roughly 0.85 and 10 billion PBMCs.

The research as a whole found: Compared with non-shared clonotypes, clonotypes shared by all four sorted-subset donors had higher generation probabilities. Across four donors, roughly 5% of naive CD4, around 3.5% of naive CD8, around 2.1% of memory CD4, and 0.4% to 0.45% of memory CD8 clonotypes were shared. Pairwise subsampling led to the expectation that sequencing depth would affect the degree of clonotype sharing among donors. The small number of donors limited the genetic and exposure-history diversity represented. Estimated clonotype richness was generally larger for naive than for memory subsets. Only blood was sampled, and tissue TCR repertoires likely differ from those in blood. Rarefaction of sorted-subset datasets indicated incomplete sequencing despite the large sequencing depth.

Using the deep immunoSEQ assay, TCR CDR3 regions were amplified from genomic DNA by multiplex PCR. Genomic DNA extracted from each cell subset was distributed evenly over all wells of several immunoSEQ 96-well plates, and each plate served as one replicate. For sorted subsets, each replicate PCR was loaded with approximately 190 ng genomic DNA, equivalent to 30,000 to 35,000 T cell genomes. The purified libraries were quantified using a Qubit 3.0 fluorometer, sized with a Bioanalyzer 2100, and then quantified again using the KAPA Library Quantification kit. A separate single-read 150-cycle Illumina NextSeq 550 flow cell was used to sequence each immunoSEQ 96-well plate. The authors' analysis ran thus. Because only junctional sequences without quality scores were contained in the immunoSEQ output, filtering matching that applied to full-length reads could not be performed. Sequences were annotated with PyIR, a Python wrapper for IgBLAST v1.9, using IMGT germline references to assign V/J genes and CDR3. Any read was removed if the V/J assignment was weak (E-value above 1e-6), the CDR3 was missing, or the read contained stop codons, out-of-frame junctions, or ambiguous translated residues. V3J clonotypes were defined by identical inferred V gene, J gene, and CDR3 amino acid sequence. Percentage overlap between repertoires was computed as shared unique clonotypes divided by the size of the smaller repertoire. Three approaches were used to assess repertoire richness: RTK rarefaction, the Chao1 estimator, and Recon v2.1 estimates of unobserved clonotypes. OLGA was used to compute generation probabilities for all TCRbeta clonotypes that the gDNA method yielded from a handful of donors. This is the immuneACCESS table as TCRdb keeps it, with only in-frame sequences that have V and J called. A part of the clones is gone; compared with another copy, unresolved V genes explain less than half, and the rest is unexplained. D and trimming come from the DNA, and the V and J calls and clone size come from that table. The sample profile shows approximately 940,000 clones; approximately 80% of them were found once. The ten largest clonotypes hold 1.5% of the sample.

A distance of 19 bases separates the germline ends of V and J, which lose 5 bases and 5 bases respectively. The germline V gene encodes CDR1 SGHTA and CDR2 FQGNSA. CDR3 length: 15 amino acids, cysteine to phenylalanine. Only CDR3 DNA remains: 45 bases, in frame from the first base. As concerns this clone: Its antigen target is currently unknown. Per-nucleotide qualities are absent, and no much larger clonotype sits a single base away.

The donors were healthy, HIV-negative adults with no recently reported acute infections or vaccinations. Only Caucasian adults living in Nashville, Tennessee, USA were represented among the donors. Magnetic negative selection was used to enrich CD4+ T cells, after which naive cells were positively selected on CD45RA and the negative fraction became the memory subset. After blood collection by leukapheresis, PBMCs were isolated using Ficoll-Histopaque density gradient centrifugation and then cryopreserved in the vapor phase of liquid nitrogen. Purity and quantity of every magnetically sorted T cell population were checked by analytical flow cytometry. Each sorted fraction had its genomic DNA isolated and then quantified by UV absorbance on a Nanodrop 2000c.

This receptor was taken from a man aged 18 to 29 in good health. The source material was memory CD4+ T cells sorted from blood. The cell subset or site label of this sample denotes: CD45RA-negative fraction. The chain is assembled from TRBV7-2 and TRBJ2-7; TRBD1 might be the D gene, on 6 matching bases. The CDR3 is CASSPSGITGHEQYF. The base sequence is TGTGCCAGCAGCCCGTCCGGAATTACAGGGCACGAGCAGTACTTC.